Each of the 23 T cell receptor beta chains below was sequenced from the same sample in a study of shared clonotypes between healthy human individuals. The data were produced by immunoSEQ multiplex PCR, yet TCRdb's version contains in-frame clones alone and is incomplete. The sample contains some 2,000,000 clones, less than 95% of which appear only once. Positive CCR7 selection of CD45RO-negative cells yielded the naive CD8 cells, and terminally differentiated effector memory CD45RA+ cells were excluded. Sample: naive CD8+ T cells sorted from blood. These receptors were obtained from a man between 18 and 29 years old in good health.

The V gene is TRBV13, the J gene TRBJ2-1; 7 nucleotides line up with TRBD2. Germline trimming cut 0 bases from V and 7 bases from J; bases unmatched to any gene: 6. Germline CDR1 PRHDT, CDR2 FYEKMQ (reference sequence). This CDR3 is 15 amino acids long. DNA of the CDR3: TGTGCCAGCAGCTTAGGAGGGGAGGGCAAGAATGAGCAGTTCTTC. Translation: CASSLGGEGKNEQFF.

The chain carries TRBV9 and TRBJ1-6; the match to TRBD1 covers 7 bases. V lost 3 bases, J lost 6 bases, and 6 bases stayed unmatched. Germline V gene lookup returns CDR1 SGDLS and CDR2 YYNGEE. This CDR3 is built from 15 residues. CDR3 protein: CASSAYRGANSPLHF. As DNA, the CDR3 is TGTGCCAGCAGCGCCTACAGGGGAGCTAATTCACCCCTCCACTTT.

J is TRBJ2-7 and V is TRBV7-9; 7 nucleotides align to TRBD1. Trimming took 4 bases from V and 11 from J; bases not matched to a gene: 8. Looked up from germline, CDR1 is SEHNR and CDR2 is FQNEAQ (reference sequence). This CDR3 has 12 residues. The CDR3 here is CASSSEDRAEYF. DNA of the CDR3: TGTGCCAGCAGCTCTGAAGACAGGGCGGAGTACTTC.

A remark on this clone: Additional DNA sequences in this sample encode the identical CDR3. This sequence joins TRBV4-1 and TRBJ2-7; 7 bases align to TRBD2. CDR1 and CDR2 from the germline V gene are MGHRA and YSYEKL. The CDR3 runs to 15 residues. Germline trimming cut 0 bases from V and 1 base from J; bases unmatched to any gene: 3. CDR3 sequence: CASSQDPAGSYEQYF. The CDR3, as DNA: TGCGCCAGCAGCCAAGACCCAGCGGGATCCTACGAGCAGTACTTC.

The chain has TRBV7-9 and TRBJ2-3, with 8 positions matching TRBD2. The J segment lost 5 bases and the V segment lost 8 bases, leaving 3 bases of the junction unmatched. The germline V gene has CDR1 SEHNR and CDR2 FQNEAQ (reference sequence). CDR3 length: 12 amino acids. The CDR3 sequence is CASRAGVDTQYF. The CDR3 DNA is TGTGCCAGCCGAGCGGGAGTAGATACGCAGTATTTT.

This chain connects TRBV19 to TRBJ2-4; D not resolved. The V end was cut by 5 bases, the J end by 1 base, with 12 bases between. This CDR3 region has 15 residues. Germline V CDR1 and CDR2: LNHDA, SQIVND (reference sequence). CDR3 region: CASSFPVGAKNIQYF. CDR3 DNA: TGTGCCAGTAGTTTCCCAGTAGGGGCCAAAAACATTCAGTACTTC.

DNA of the CDR3: TGTGCCACCAGCGGAAATCCCAGGTACTACGAGCAGTACTTC. It is translated as CATSGNPRYYEQYF. The chain is built from TRBV15 and TRBJ2-7; the D is unclear. CDR1 is LNHNV, CDR2 YYDKDF, per germline (reference sequence). This CDR3 has 14 amino acids. V was clipped by 5 bases and J by 3 bases, with 14 bases between them.

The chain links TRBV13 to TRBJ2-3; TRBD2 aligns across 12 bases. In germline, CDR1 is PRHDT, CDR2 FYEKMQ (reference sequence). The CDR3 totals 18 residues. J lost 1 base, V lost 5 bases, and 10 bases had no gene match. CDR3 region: CASSATLLAGGGTDTQYF. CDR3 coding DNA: TGTGCCAGCAGCGCGACGTTGCTAGCGGGAGGGGGCACAGATACGCAGTATTTT. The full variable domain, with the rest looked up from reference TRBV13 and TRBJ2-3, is AAGVIQSPRHLIKEKRETATLKCYPIPRHDTVYWYQQGPGQDPQFLISFYEKMQSDKGSIPDRFSAQQFSDYHSELNMSSLELGDSALYFCASSATLLAGGGTDTQYFGPGTRLTVL.

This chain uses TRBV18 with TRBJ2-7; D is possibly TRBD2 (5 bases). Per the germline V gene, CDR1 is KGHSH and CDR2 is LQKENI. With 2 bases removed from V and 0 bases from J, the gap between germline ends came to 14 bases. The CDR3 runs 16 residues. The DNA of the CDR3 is TGTGCCAGCTCACCAGAGGACGGACTTGGCTCCTACGAGCAGTACTTC. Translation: CASSPEDGLGSYEQYF.

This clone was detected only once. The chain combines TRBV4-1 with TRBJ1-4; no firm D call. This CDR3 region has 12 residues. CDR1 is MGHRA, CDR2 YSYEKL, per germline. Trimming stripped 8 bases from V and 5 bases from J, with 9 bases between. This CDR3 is CASGEPNEKLFF. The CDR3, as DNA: TGCGCCAGCGGGGAACCAAATGAAAAACTGTTTTTT.

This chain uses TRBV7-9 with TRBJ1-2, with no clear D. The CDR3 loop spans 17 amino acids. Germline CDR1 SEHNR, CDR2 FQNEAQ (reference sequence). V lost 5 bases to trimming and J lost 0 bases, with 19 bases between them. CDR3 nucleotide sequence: TGTGCCAGCAGCGGCCATCCCTCAAGTGGCTCTAACTATGGCTACACCTTC. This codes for CASSGHPSSGSNYGYTF.

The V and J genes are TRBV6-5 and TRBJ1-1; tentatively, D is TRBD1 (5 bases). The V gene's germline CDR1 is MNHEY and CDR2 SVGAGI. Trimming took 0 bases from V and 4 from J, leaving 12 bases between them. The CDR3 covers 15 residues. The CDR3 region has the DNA TGTGCCAGCAGTTACTCTACAGGTCACGGCACTGAAGCTTTCTTT. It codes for CASSYSTGHGTEAFF.

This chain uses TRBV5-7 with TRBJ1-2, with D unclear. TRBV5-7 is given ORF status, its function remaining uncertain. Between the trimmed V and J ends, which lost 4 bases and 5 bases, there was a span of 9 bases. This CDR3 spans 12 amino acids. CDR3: CASSPTKYGYTF. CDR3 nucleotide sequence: TGTGCCAGCAGCCCGACGAAGTATGGCTACACCTTC.

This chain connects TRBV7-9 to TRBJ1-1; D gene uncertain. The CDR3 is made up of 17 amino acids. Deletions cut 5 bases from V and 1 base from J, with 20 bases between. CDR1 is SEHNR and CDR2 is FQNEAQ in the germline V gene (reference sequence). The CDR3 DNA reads TGTGCCAGCAGCCCACTCCTAGGAATAATAGGGAACACTGAAGCTTTCTTT. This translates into CASSPLLGIIGNTEAFF.

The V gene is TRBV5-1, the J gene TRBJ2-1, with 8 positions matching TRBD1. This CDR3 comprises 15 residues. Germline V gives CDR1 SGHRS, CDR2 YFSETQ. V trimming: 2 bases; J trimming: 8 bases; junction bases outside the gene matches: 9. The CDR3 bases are TGCGCCAGCAGCTTTGACAGGGGTGGTATCGATGAGCAGTTCTTC. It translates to CASSFDRGGIDEQFF.

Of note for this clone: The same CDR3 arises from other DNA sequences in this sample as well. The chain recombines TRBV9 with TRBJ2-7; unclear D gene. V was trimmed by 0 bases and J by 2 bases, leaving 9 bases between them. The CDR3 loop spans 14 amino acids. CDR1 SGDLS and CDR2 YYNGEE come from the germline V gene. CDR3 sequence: CASSVADGPYEQYF. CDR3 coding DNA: TGTGCCAGCAGCGTAGCTGACGGACCCTACGAGCAGTACTTC. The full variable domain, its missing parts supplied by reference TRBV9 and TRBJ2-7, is DSGVTQTPKHLITATGQRVTLRCSPRSGDLSVYWYQQSLDQGLQFLIQYYNGEERAKGNILERFSAQQFPDLHSELNLSSLELGDSALYFCASSVADGPYEQYFGPGTRLTVT.

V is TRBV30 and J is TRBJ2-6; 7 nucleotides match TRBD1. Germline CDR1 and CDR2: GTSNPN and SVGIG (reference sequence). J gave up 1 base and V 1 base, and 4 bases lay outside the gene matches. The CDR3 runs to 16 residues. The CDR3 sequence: CAWSGTGTSGANVLTF. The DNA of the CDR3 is TGTGCCTGGAGTGGGACAGGAACTTCTGGGGCCAACGTCCTGACTTTC.

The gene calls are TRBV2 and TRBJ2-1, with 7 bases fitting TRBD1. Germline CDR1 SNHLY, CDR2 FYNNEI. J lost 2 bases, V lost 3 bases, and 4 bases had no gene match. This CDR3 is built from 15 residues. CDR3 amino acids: CASSDTGDPYNEQFF. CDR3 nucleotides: TGTGCCAGCAGTGACACAGGGGATCCCTACAATGAGCAGTTCTTC.

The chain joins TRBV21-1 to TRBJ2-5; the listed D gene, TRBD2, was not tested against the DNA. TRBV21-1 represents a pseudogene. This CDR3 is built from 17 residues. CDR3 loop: CASSKATSGGRVETQYF. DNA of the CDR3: TGTGCCAGCAGCAAAGCGACTAGCGGGGGGCGGGTTGAGACCCAGTACTTC.

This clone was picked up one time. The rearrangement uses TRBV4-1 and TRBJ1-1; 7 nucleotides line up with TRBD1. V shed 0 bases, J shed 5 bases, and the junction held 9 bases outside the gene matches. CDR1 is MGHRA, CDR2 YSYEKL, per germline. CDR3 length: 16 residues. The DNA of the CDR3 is TGCGCCAGCAGCCAAGAGGGGCACAGGGGCTGGACTGAAGCTTTCTTT. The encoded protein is CASSQEGHRGWTEAFF.

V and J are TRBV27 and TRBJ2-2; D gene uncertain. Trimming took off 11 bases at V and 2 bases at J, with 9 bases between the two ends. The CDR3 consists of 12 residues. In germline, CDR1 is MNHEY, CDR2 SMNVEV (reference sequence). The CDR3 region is CAALGNTGELFF. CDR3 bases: TGTGCCGCCCTTGGTAACACCGGGGAGCTGTTTTTT.

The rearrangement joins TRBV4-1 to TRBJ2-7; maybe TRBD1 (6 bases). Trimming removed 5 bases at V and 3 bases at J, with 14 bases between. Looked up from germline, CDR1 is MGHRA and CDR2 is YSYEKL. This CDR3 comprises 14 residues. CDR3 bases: TGCGCCAGCAGCTCCCGGGACATGGGCTACGAGCAGTACTTC. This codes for CASSSRDMGYEQYF.

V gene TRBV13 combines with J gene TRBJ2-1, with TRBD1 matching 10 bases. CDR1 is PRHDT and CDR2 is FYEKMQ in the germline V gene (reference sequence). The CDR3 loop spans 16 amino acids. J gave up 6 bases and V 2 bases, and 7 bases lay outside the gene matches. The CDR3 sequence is CASSLSRQGAGNEQFF. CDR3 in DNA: TGTGCCAGCAGCTTAAGTAGACAGGGGGCGGGCAATGAGCAGTTCTTC.